This T cell receptor beta chain was sequenced for a study of Graves' ophthalmopathy and Graves' hyperthyroidism (dated by TCRdb to the late 2010s). About the study as a whole: Peripheral blood was collected at initial diagnosis, prior to any treatment. To explore V-J signatures distinguishing ophthalmopathy from hyperthyroidism, a discovery set of around 100 patients (roughly 45 ophthalmopathy, roughly 56 stable hyperthyroidism) was enrolled. For independent validation, a separate cohort was made up of some 19 hyperthyroidism patients plus 17 patients who later progressed from hyperthyroidism to ophthalmopathy. In over 5 hyperthyroidism patients, the T-cell repertoires found in thyroid tissue were compared with those found in blood. Once sampling was done, hyperthyroidism patients were given methimazole at a starting dose of 30 mg daily, while ophthalmopathy patients were given high-dose intravenous methylprednisolone. In total, some 130 blood samples were TCR-sequenced: fewer than 50 ophthalmopathy, under 85 hyperthyroidism and some 17 hyperthyroidism-to-ophthalmopathy patients. The study used signatures of the TCR beta repertoire to tell Graves' ophthalmopathy apart from Graves' hyperthyroidism and to predict which patients would progress to ophthalmopathy.

For repertoire sequencing, TCR beta CDR3 regions were amplified from RNA transcripts. A first-round RT-PCR used HTBI primers with the Qiagen OneStep RT-PCR kit, followed by a second-round multiplex PCR, size selection and purification. Libraries were sequenced on an Illumina HiSeq2000 using paired-end 100 bp reads. As for how the authors treated the data: Reads were processed with SOAPnuke, discarding reads with adapters, uncalled bases, mean Phred below 15, or no exact constant-primer or identifier match. High-quality paired reads were merged with COPE v1.2.5. Clonotypes were defined as unique nucleotide sequences and were aligned to IMGT TRB V, D and J references using MiTCR v1.1. Only V-J combinations with frequency above 0.0001 were analysed, covering over 99% of repertoires. A TCR clonal expansion and chaos score per V-J combination was defined as the ratio of F50 clonal expansion to chaos observed in the TCRdist matrix. Welch's t-statistics and random forest were used to reduce the features to about 12 V-J combinations, which were then used as input to a naive Bayes classifier. The Morisita-Horn index was used to measure how similar the thyroid and blood repertoires were. The public sequencing data were trimmed at Q25 with fastp and processed into clonotypes with MiXCR by TCRdb, which kept only in-frame beta chains. For every CDR3 protein sequence, its rows merge into one entry that carries the most common genes and DNA. The V and J calls shown here were made by TCRdb, not taken from the authors' results. In all, the sample holds about 240,000 distinct CDR3 sequences, and 45% of those were seen once. The ten biggest clones cover roughly half of the sample.

What the authors observed across the whole study: Sample size was not predetermined statistically, and investigators were not blinded to group allocation. In validation, the model predicted ophthalmopathy progression with about 70% sensitivity and roughly 72% specificity; about a dozen predicted patients were CT-confirmed with GO in a median of around 6.5 months. In cross-validation, the 13-signature model distinguished ophthalmopathy from stable hyperthyroidism with approximately 88% sensitivity and just under 84% specificity, and in the test set the corresponding values were roughly 78% and 74%. Among expanded thyroid clonotypes with frequency above 0.001, most also showed up in blood, which suggests that blood repertoires may reflect the thyroid immune response.

The ophthalmopathy patients had moderately to severely active disease, with a Clinical Activity Score of 3 or higher, a NOSPECS grade of 4 or higher, and a disease duration of less than 3 months. Patients with other autoimmune diseases, uncontrolled infections, pregnancy or lactation were excluded. Clinical symptoms, serum thyroxine, TRAb, thyroid ultrasound and orbital computed tomography were used for diagnosis. Using Ficoll-Paque density gradient centrifugation, PBMCs were isolated from 10 ml of fresh peripheral blood. Trizol reagent was used to extract the total RNA, and its quality was then checked on an Agilent 2100 Bioanalyzer. Remarks on this clonotype: Its antigen is currently not known. No per-base quality is available; no much larger clone lies one base away.

Material for sequencing was peripheral blood. This TCR was sampled from an adult man with Graves' ophthalmopathy.

The CDR3 loop reads CASSPRRGPGNTIYF. The nucleotides read TGTGCCAGCAGCCCCCGGAGGGGTCCTGGAAACACCATATATTTT. This sequence uses TRBV7-2 and TRBJ1-3, and possibly TRBD1, on 5 matching bases. The germline V gene sets CDR1 to SGHTA and CDR2 to FQGNSA. V is pared back by 5 bases and J by 2 bases, with 13 bases lying between the germline termini. From cysteine to phenylalanine, the CDR3 is 15 amino acids long. CDR3 DNA is the only sequence kept; it has 45 bases, read in frame from the first base.